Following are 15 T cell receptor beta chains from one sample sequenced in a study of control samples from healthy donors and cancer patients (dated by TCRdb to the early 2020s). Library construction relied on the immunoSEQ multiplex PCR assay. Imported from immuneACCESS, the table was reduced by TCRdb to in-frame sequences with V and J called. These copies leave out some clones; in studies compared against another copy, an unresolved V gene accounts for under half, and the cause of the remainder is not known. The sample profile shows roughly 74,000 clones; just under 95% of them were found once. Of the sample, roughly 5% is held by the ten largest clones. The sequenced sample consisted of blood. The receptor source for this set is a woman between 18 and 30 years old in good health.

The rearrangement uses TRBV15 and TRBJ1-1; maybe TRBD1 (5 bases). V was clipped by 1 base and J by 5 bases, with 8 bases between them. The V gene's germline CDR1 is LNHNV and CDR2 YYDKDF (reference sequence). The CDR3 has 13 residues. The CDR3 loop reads CATSRVRGTEAFF. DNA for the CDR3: TGTGCCACCAGCAGAGTCCGGGGGACTGAAGCTTTCTTT.

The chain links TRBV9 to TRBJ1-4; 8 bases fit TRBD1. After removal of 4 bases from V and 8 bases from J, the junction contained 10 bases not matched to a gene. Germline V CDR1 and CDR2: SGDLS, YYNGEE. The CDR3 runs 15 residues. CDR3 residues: CASSPRQGIGEKLFF. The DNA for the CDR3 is TGTGCCAGCAGCCCGCGACAGGGGATAGGGGAAAAACTGTTTTTT. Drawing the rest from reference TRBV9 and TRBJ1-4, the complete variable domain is DSGVTQTPKHLITATGQRVTLRCSPRSGDLSVYWYQQSLDQGLQFLIQYYNGEERAKGNILERFSAQQFPDLHSELNLSSLELGDSALYFCASSPRQGIGEKLFFGSGTQLSVL.

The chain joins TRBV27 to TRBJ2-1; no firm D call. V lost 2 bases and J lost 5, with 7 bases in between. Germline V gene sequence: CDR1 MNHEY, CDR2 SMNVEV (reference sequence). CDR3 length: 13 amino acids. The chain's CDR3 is CASSLAGDNEQFF. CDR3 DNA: TGTGCCAGCAGTTTAGCTGGGGACAATGAGCAGTTCTTC.

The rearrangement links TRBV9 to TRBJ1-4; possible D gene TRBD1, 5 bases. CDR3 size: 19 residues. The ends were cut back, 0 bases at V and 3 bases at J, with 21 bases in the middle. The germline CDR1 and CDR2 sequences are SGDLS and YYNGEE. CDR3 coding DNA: TGTGCCAGCAGCGTAGGAGGTCTGACAGATAATTGGGCTAATGAAAAACTGTTTTTT. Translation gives CASSVGGLTDNWANEKLFF.

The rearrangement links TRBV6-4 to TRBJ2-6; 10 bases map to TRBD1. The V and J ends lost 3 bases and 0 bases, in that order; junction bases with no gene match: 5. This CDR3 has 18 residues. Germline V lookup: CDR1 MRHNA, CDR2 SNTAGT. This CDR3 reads CASSEGQGGISGANVLTF. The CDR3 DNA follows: TGTGCCAGCAGTGAAGGACAGGGGGGGATCTCTGGGGCCAACGTCCTGACTTTC.

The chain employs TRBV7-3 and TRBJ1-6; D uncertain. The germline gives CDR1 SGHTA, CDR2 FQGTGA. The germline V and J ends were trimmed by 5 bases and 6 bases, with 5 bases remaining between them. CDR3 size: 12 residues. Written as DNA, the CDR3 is TGTGCCAGCAGCCTAATTAATTCACCCCTCCACTTT. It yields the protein CASSLINSPLHF.

CDR3 sequence reads: CASSMTSGSYNEQFF. The CDR3 nucleotides read TGTGCCAGTAGTATGACTAGTGGCTCCTACAATGAGCAGTTCTTC. The chain is built from TRBV19 and TRBJ2-1; D might be TRBD2 (6 bases). The CDR3 loop spans 15 amino acids. Germline V gene sequence: CDR1 LNHDA, CDR2 SQIVND (reference sequence). Trimming cost V 3 bases and J 0 bases, with 9 bases left between them.

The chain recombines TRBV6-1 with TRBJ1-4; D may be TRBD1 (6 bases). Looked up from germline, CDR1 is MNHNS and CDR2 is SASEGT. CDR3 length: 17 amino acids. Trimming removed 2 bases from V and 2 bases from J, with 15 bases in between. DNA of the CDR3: TGTGCCAGCAGTGAAAGAAGGGGGGGCATTACTAATGAAAAACTGTTTTTT. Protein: CASSERRGGITNEKLFF.

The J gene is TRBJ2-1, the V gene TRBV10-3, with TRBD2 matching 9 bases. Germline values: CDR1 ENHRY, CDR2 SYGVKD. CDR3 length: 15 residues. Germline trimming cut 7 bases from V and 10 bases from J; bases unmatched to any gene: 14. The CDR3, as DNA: TGTGCCATCACCTCACCGGTTAGCGGGGGATACGAGCAGTTCTTC. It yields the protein CAITSPVSGGYEQFF.

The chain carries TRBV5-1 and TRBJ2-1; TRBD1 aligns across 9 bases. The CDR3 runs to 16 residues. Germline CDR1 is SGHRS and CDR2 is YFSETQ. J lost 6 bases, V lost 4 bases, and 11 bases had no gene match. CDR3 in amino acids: CASSRNGQGSANEQFF. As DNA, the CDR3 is TGCGCCAGCAGCAGAAACGGACAGGGGTCCGCCAATGAGCAGTTCTTC.

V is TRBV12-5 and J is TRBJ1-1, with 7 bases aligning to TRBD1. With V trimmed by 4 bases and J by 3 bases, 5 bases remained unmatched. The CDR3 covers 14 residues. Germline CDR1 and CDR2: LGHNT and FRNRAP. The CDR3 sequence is CASGSFDRDTEAFF. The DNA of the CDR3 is TGTGCTAGTGGTTCCTTCGACAGGGACACTGAAGCTTTCTTT.

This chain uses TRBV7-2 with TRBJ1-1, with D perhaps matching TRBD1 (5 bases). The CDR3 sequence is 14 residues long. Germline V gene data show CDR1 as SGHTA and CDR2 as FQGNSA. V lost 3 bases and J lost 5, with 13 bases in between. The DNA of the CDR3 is TGTGCCAGCAGCTTTAGGAGGGGAGGTACTGAAGCTTTCTTT. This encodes CASSFRRGGTEAFF. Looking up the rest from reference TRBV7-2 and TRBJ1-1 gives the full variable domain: GAGVSQSPSNKVTEKGKDVELRCDPISGHTALYWYRQSLGQGLEFLIYFQGNSAPDKSGLPSDRFSAERTGGSVSTLTIQRTQQEDSAVYLCASSFRRGGTEAFFGQGTRLTVV.

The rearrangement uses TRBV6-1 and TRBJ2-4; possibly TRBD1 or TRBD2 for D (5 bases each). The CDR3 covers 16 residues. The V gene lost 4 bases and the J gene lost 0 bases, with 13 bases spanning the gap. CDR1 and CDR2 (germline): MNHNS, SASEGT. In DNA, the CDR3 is TGTGCCAGCAGTGGAACGGGGACGGTAGCCAAAAACATTCAGTACTTC. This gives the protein CASSGTGTVAKNIQYF.

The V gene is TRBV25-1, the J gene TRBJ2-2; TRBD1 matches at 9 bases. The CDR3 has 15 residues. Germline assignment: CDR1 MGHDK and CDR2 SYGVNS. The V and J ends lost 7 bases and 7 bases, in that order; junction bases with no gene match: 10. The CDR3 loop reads CASNSRDRAVGELFF. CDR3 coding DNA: TGTGCCAGCAATTCCCGGGACAGGGCAGTCGGGGAGCTGTTTTTT.

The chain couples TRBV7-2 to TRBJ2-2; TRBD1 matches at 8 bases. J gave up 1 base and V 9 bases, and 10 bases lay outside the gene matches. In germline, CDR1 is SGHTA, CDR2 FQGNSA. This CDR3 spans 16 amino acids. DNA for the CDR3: TGTGCCAGTGGGCCTAGACAGGGGAGGAACACCGGGGAGCTGTTTTTT. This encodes CASGPRQGRNTGELFF.